Following are 20 T cell receptor beta chains from one sample sequenced in a study of Graves' ophthalmopathy and Graves' hyperthyroidism. Scientists amplified the TCR beta CDR3 regions from RNA transcripts. In the first round, RT-PCR was carried out with HTBI primers, and a multiplex PCR formed the second round. TCRdb used MiXCR to reprocess the multiplex PCR reads, holding one entry per CDR3 protein. This sample has hundreds of thousands of distinct CDR3 sequences, with over 20% found just once. The sequencing input was peripheral blood. The source is a woman between 18 and 29 years old with stable Graves' hyperthyroidism.

The table lists this clonotype with a few counts. The rearrangement links TRBV7-9 to TRBJ2-7; the D is unclear. Germline V gives CDR1 SEHNR, CDR2 FQNEAQ (reference sequence). This CDR3 has 13 residues. V was cut by 3 bases and J by 0 bases, with 6 bases left in between. CDR3 residues: CASSFSHSYEQYV. CDR3 sequence (DNA): TGTGCCAGCAGCTTCTCCCACTCCTACGAGCAGTACGTC.

The sample holds many counts of this clonotype. This chain links TRBV7-3 with TRBJ1-1, with D unclear. This CDR3 spans 13 amino acids. Trimming removed 5 bases at V and 6 bases at J, with 13 bases between. Germline V CDR1 and CDR2: SGHTA, FQGTGA. The CDR3 region is CASSPTPLAEAFF. Here the CDR3 DNA reads TGTGCCAGCAGCCCAACCCCACTCGCTGAAGCTTTCTTT. Variable domain in full (rest from reference TRBV7-3 and TRBJ1-1): GAGVSQTPSNKVTEKGKYVELRCDPISGHTALYWYRQSLGQGPEFLIYFQGTGAADDSGLPNDRFFAVRPEGSVSTLKIQRTERGDSAVYLCASSPTPLAEAFFGQGTRLTVV.

In its sample, this clonotype was seen many times. The chain combines TRBV9 with TRBJ1-6; TRBD1 is a possible D gene (5 bases). The V gene's germline CDR1 is SGDLS and CDR2 YYNGEE. The CDR3 runs to 14 residues. V lost 0 bases and J 7 bases, leaving 8 bases between the germline ends. CDR3: CASSVGGVNSPLHF. In nucleotides, the CDR3 is TGTGCCAGCAGCGTAGGAGGGGTCAATTCACCCCTCCACTTT.

This clonotype was picked up many times. The V and J genes are TRBV7-3 and TRBJ2-5, with 9 bases identical to TRBD2. This CDR3 region has 14 residues. Germline V gene lookup returns CDR1 SGHTA and CDR2 FQGTGA. Germline trimming cut 2 bases from V and 4 bases from J; bases unmatched to any gene: 2. The CDR3 loop is CASSLSAGGETQYF. The CDR3 DNA reads as TGTGCCAGCAGCTTATCAGCGGGGGGAGAGACCCAGTACTTC.

This clonotype has ten or more counts. V gene TRBV6-1 combines with J gene TRBJ2-7, with 8 bases that match TRBD2. The J segment lost 4 bases and the V segment lost 8 bases, leaving 13 bases of the junction unmatched. The CDR3 extends over 15 amino acids. The germline V gene encodes CDR1 MNHNS and CDR2 SASEGT. For the CDR3, the DNA is TGTGCCAGCTCAACCGGGACTAGGAGATTTTACGAGCAGTACTTC. Protein sequence: CASSTGTRRFYEQYF.

Ten or more counts support this clonotype. V usage is TRBV27 and J usage is TRBJ1-5; 7 bases align to TRBD1. V trimming: 8 bases; J trimming: 10 bases; junction bases outside the gene matches: 8. CDR1 is MNHEY, CDR2 SMNVEV, per germline (reference sequence). The CDR3 covers 12 residues. The CDR3, as DNA: TGTGCCAGCCGGACAGGCTTTTTTCCCCAGCATTTT. Translating it yields CASRTGFFPQHF.

This clonotype has more than one count but fewer than ten. The chain combines TRBV19 with TRBJ2-5, with D hard to call. The CDR3 has 13 amino acids. V was cut by 0 bases and J by 1 base, with 3 bases left in between. Germline CDR1 reads LNHDA; CDR2 reads SQIVND (reference sequence). The CDR3, as DNA: TGTGCCAGTAGTATAGATAGCCAAGAGACCCAGTACTTC. It translates to CASSIDSQETQYF. Variable domain in full (rest from reference TRBV19 and TRBJ2-5): DGGITQSPKYLFRKEGQNVTLSCEQNLNHDAMYWYRQDPGQGLRLIYYSQIVNDFQKGDIAEGYSVSREKKESFPLTVTSAQKNPTAFYLCASSIDSQETQYFGPGTRLLVL.

This chain links TRBV20-1 with TRBJ2-5; TRBD2 matches 8 bases. The CDR3 length is 14 residues. The germline V gene has CDR1 DFQATT and CDR2 SNEGSKA (reference sequence). Trimming removed 5 bases from V and 5 bases from J; junction bases left unmatched: 10. The CDR3 is CSAAPTSVGETQYF. CDR3 bases: TGCAGTGCTGCCCCGACTAGCGTGGGGGAGACCCAGTACTTC.

The sample holds many counts of this clonotype. The chain has TRBV6-8 and TRBJ1-6, with D possibly being TRBD1 (5 bases). This CDR3 is built from 13 residues. V was trimmed by 6 bases and J by 9 bases, leaving 12 bases between them. CDR1 is MNHGY and CDR2 is SAAAGT in the germline V gene. The CDR3 DNA reads as TGTGCCAGCAGGCCTCTCCAGGGTTCACCCCTCCACTTT. It encodes CASRPLQGSPLHF.

This clonotype has ten or more counts. The chain has TRBV6-5 and TRBJ2-7, with D perhaps TRBD2 (5 bases). CDR3 length equals 13 residues. The germline gives CDR1 MNHEY, CDR2 SVGAGI. Trimming pared 0 bases from V and 3 bases from J, leaving 6 bases between. CDR3 nucleotide sequence: TGTGCCAGCAGTTACTCGAGGGTCTACGAGCAGTACTTC. Translated, it gives CASSYSRVYEQYF.

The table lists this clonotype with many counts. CDR3 DNA sequence: TGTGCCAGCAGTTTCGGGACAGTAAGCTCCTATAATTCACCCCTCCACTTT. This sequence encodes CASSFGTVSSYNSPLHF. The rearrangement links TRBV2 to TRBJ1-6, with 7 nucleotides matching TRBD1. Germline CDR1 is SNHLY and CDR2 is FYNNEI. The CDR3 loop spans 17 amino acids. The ends lost 5 bases at V and 0 bases at J; junction bases unmatched: 7.

This clonotype was counted at least ten times. This chain uses TRBV19 with TRBJ1-2; weak D call: TRBD1 (5 bases). V was clipped by 6 bases and J by 3 bases, with 17 bases between them. Germline CDR1 is LNHDA and CDR2 is SQIVND (reference sequence). The CDR3 is 15 residues long. The CDR3 region is CASRMGGQGYYGYTF. The DNA of the CDR3 is TGTGCCAGTAGGATGGGGGGTCAAGGATACTATGGCTACACCTTC.

The gene calls are TRBV28 and TRBJ1-2, with D possibly TRBD1 on 5 matching bases. Germline V gene data show CDR1 as MDHEN and CDR2 as SYDVKM. The CDR3 consists of 14 residues. Trimming took 3 bases from V and 3 from J, leaving 11 bases between them. The DNA of the CDR3 is TGTGCCAGCAGTTTCGAAGGGGAGGACTATGGCTACACCTTC. Translation gives CASSFEGEDYGYTF.

This clonotype was observed at least ten times. The chain employs TRBV28 and TRBJ2-6, with D unclear. Germline V gene lookup returns CDR1 MDHEN and CDR2 SYDVKM. The CDR3 runs 17 residues. V gave up 1 base and J gave up 0 bases, with 10 bases separating them. The CDR3: CASSLSPGISGANVLTF. The CDR3 nucleotides read TGTGCCAGCAGTTTATCACCAGGAATCTCTGGGGCCAACGTCCTGACTTTC.

The V and J genes are TRBV5-5 and TRBJ1-1; D perhaps matches TRBD1 (5 bases). Trimming pared 1 base from V and 1 base from J, leaving 11 bases between. Germline CDR1 and CDR2: SGHKS and YYEKEE (reference sequence). The CDR3 totals 15 residues. CDR3 loop: CASSLYIQANTEAFF. In DNA, the CDR3 is TGTGCCAGCAGCTTGTATATACAGGCGAACACTGAAGCTTTCTTT.

V usage is TRBV9 and J usage is TRBJ1-2; D ambiguous. The germline V and J ends were trimmed by 0 bases and 7 bases, with 13 bases remaining between them. This CDR3 region has 14 residues. The germline V gene has CDR1 SGDLS and CDR2 YYNGEE. CDR3 in DNA: TGTGCCAGCAGCGTAGGCATGGAGCCTTTTGGCTACACCTTC. Encoded protein: CASSVGMEPFGYTF.

This clonotype came up many times. V and J are TRBV6-5 and TRBJ2-7, with D tentatively TRBD1 or TRBD2 (5 bases each). The CDR3 covers 15 residues. Germline lookup yields CDR1 MNHEY and CDR2 SVGAGI. The V end was cut by 0 bases, the J end by 5 bases, with 14 bases between. CDR3 nucleotides: TGTGCCAGCAGTTACTCGTGGGACCTCCGCCACGAGCAGTACTTC. The encoded protein is CASSYSWDLRHEQYF.

This clonotype was observed at least ten times. This sequence joins TRBV6-5 and TRBJ1-5; D ambiguous. This CDR3 comprises 12 residues. In germline, CDR1 is MNHEY, CDR2 SVGAGI. V shed 8 bases and J shed 1 base, with 6 bases lying between them. CDR3 sequence reads: CASRTSNQPQHF. CDR3 DNA: TGTGCCAGCCGGACGAGCAATCAGCCCCAGCATTTT.

The rearrangement uses TRBV2 and TRBJ2-7; no clear D gene. This CDR3 spans 11 amino acids. The germline CDR1 and CDR2 sequences are SNHLY and FYNNEI. The germline V and J ends were trimmed by 3 bases and 5 bases, with 5 bases remaining between them. The CDR3 region is CASSDRHEQYF. The CDR3 DNA is TGTGCCAGCAGTGATAGGCACGAGCAGTACTTC. Complete variable domain (other parts from reference TRBV2 and TRBJ2-7): EPEVTQTPSHQVTQMGQEVILRCVPISNHLYFYWYRQILGQKVEFLVSFYNNEISEKSEIFDDQFSVERPDGSNFTLKIRSTKLEDSAMYFCASSDRHEQYFGPGTRLTVT.

The table lists this clonotype with a few counts. The chain is built from TRBV5-1 and TRBJ2-7, with 12 positions matching TRBD2. Unmatched junction bases numbered 7, after V lost 4 bases and J lost 5 bases. CDR1 is SGHRS, CDR2 YFSETQ, per germline. CDR3 length equals 15 residues. The CDR3 bases are TGCGCCAGCAGCCCCCCTAGCGGGAGGGTCAACGAGCAGTACTTC. Residues: CASSPPSGRVNEQYF.